Listed below are T cell receptor beta chains from one sample, sequenced in a study of regulatory T cells in long-lasting Graves disease. TCRdb recomputed calls from the multiplex PCR reads with MiXCR, one row per CDR3 protein. There are 350,000 to 450,000 distinct CDR3 sequences in the sample; around 15% occur only once, and about 32% lies in the top ten. This same sample was also part of a study on T cells in Graves' hyperthyroidism and ophthalmopathy.

The sample was peripheral blood mononuclear cells (PBMCs), taken at new diagnosis, from a patient treated with antithyroid drugs. The receptors were sampled from a man aged 35 to 55 with Graves disease. Each CDR3 is given with its conserved first and last residue. Fields, in order: V gene, D gene, J gene, clone size, CDR3 DNA, CDR3 protein. A D gene is named only where the DNA matches it firmly. Clone size is given for some rows only: seen once, a few or many times, or a class if the clone is expanded.

v_call: TRBV28; d_call: TRBD1; j_call: TRBJ1-2; clone_size: .; cdr3_nt: TGTGCCAGCAGTTACGGAGGGGGCCGAAGTGGCTACACCTTC; cdr3_aa: CASSYGGGRSGYTF
v_call: TRBV20-1; d_call: .; j_call: TRBJ2-7; clone_size: many; cdr3_nt: TGCAGTGCTAGCGGGACCCGTTACGAGCAGTACTTC; cdr3_aa: CSASGTRYEQYF
v_call: TRBV5-1; d_call: .; j_call: TRBJ1-2; clone_size: .; cdr3_nt: TGCGCCAGCAGCTTGGGGGGCAGCAGGGTCTATGGCTACACCTTC; cdr3_aa: CASSLGGSRVYGYTF
v_call: TRBV20-1; d_call: .; j_call: TRBJ2-5; clone_size: many; cdr3_nt: TGCAGTGCCCCCCCGAGTGGAGTGGAGACCCAGTACTTC; cdr3_aa: CSAPPSGVETQYF
v_call: TRBV7-2; d_call: TRBD1; j_call: TRBJ2-5; clone_size: few; cdr3_nt: TGTGCCAGCAGCACTACGCGACAGGGCTACGAGACCCAGTACTTC; cdr3_aa: CASSTTRQGYETQYF
v_call: TRBV5-1; d_call: TRBD1; j_call: TRBJ1-2; clone_size: many; cdr3_nt: TGCGCCAGCAGCCATCCCGGGACAGACTATGGCTACACCTTC; cdr3_aa: CASSHPGTDYGYTF
v_call: TRBV7-3; d_call: TRBD2; j_call: TRBJ2-1; clone_size: once; cdr3_nt: TGTGCCAGCAGCGGTAGCGGGGGGGTTTGGAATGAGCAGTTCTTC; cdr3_aa: CASSGSGGVWNEQFF
v_call: TRBV20-1; d_call: .; j_call: TRBJ1-5; clone_size: many; cdr3_nt: TGCAGTGCTAGTTTGGCAGGGAAACAGCCCCAGCATTTT; cdr3_aa: CSASLAGKQPQHF
v_call: TRBV29-1; d_call: TRBD2; j_call: TRBJ2-4; clone_size: .; cdr3_nt: TGCAGCGTTGAAGATCAGCGGGGGATTAGGAACATTCAGTACTTC; cdr3_aa: CSVEDQRGIRNIQYF
v_call: TRBV10-3; d_call: .; j_call: TRBJ1-1; clone_size: .; cdr3_nt: TGTGCCATCAGTGACGGATGGAACACTGAAGCTTTCTTT; cdr3_aa: CAISDGWNTEAFF
v_call: TRBV6-1; d_call: .; j_call: TRBJ2-5; clone_size: many; cdr3_nt: TGTGCCAGCATCAAGCCCGGGTCAGAGACCCAGTACTTC; cdr3_aa: CASIKPGSETQYF
v_call: TRBV20-1; d_call: TRBD2; j_call: TRBJ2-5; clone_size: few; cdr3_nt: TGCAGTGCTACTCCAGCGGGGGAAGAGACCCAGTACTTC; cdr3_aa: CSATPAGEETQYF
v_call: TRBV5-1; d_call: TRBD1; j_call: TRBJ1-1; clone_size: many; cdr3_nt: TGCGCCAGCAGCTTGTCTTACAGGGGGAACACTGAAGCTTTCTTT; cdr3_aa: CASSLSYRGNTEAFF
v_call: TRBV2; d_call: TRBD1; j_call: TRBJ1-5; clone_size: many; cdr3_nt: TGTGCCAGCAGTTTTGAGGGGGCGGATCAGCCCCAGCATTTT; cdr3_aa: CASSFEGADQPQHF
v_call: TRBV20-1; d_call: .; j_call: TRBJ2-2; clone_size: many; cdr3_nt: TGCAGTGCTAGGGACCGGGGGAACACCGGGGAGCTGTTTTTT; cdr3_aa: CSARDRGNTGELFF
v_call: TRBV10-3; d_call: TRBD2; j_call: TRBJ2-1; clone_size: .; cdr3_nt: TGTGCCATCAGTGAGTCGAAGCGGGGGGGATACAATGAGCAGTTCTTC; cdr3_aa: CAISESKRGGYNEQFF